These 14 T cell receptor beta chains share one sample of origin, sequenced in a study of T cells in Graves' hyperthyroidism and ophthalmopathy. Amplified TCR beta CDR3 regions derived from RNA transcripts. During a first-round RT-PCR of the TCR CDR3, the HTBI primer set was used. TCRdb reanalysed the multiplex PCR reads using MiXCR and keeps one entry per CDR3 protein. Of roughly 600,000 distinct CDR3 sequences listed, about 15% are singletons. Sequenced sample: blood. The receptors stem from a woman in her 50s with Graves' ophthalmopathy.

This clonotype was counted at least ten times. This chain links TRBV20-1 with TRBJ2-7, with a possible D match to TRBD2 (6 bases). The CDR3 extends over 14 amino acids. Per germline, CDR1 DFQATT and CDR2 SNEGSKA (reference sequence). V was trimmed by 6 bases and J by 4 bases, leaving 19 bases between them. The CDR3 here is CSASPPGTQYEQYF. For the CDR3, the DNA is TGCAGTGCCTCCCCTCCCGGGACTCAGTACGAGCAGTACTTC.

This clonotype was recorded at least ten times. This sequence joins TRBV9 and TRBJ2-5; TRBD1 might be the D (6 bases). Germline V lookup: CDR1 SGDLS, CDR2 YYNGEE. Trimming cost V 4 bases and J 13 bases, with 17 bases left between them. There are 12 residues in the CDR3. The CDR3 coding sequence is TGTGCCAGCAGCCCAAACAGGGATAAACTGTACTTC. Translated, it gives CASSPNRDKLYF. The full variable domain, rest sourced from reference TRBV9 and TRBJ2-5, is DSGVTQTPKHLITATGQRVTLRCSPRSGDLSVYWYQQSLDQGLQFLIQYYNGEERAKGNILERFSAQQFPDLHSELNLSSLELGDSALYFCASSPNRDKLYFGPGTRLLVL.

This clonotype was counted a few times. This could be a read error, since a much larger clone is one nucleotide away. The J gene is TRBJ1-1, the V gene TRBV12-3 or TRBV12-4, with no clear D. This CDR3 has 14 amino acids. The V end was cut by 7 bases, the J end by 5 bases, with 17 bases between. Here the CDR3 DNA reads TGTGCCAGCAAACCCACCCTGCCCTTGACTGAAGCTTTCTTT. This sequence encodes CASKPTLPLTEAFF.

This clonotype has at least ten counts. The genes are TRBV6-1 and TRBJ2-7; TRBD2 matches at 9 bases. The V gene end was trimmed by 5 bases and the J gene end by 1 base; junction bases not matched to a gene: 9. Germline values: CDR1 MNHNS, CDR2 SASEGT. The CDR3 runs to 16 residues. The CDR3 coding sequence is TGTGCCAGCAGTCCGTTAGCGGGAGTCTGGTCCTACGAGCAGTACTTC. It yields the protein CASSPLAGVWSYEQYF.

This clonotype turned up a few times. This chain connects TRBV19 to TRBJ1-5, with D uncertain. Germline loops: CDR1 LNHDA, CDR2 SQIVND (reference sequence). V was cut by 6 bases and J by 0 bases, with 9 bases left in between. The CDR3 sequence is 14 residues long. CDR3 sequence reads: CASRIQLSNQPQHF. CDR3 nucleotide sequence: TGTGCCAGTAGGATACAGCTTAGCAATCAGCCCCAGCATTTT.

This clonotype was seen repeatedly, ten times or more. The V and J genes are TRBV7-9 and TRBJ2-1, with D possibly being TRBD2 (5 bases). The CDR3 extends over 14 amino acids. CDR1 and CDR2 from the germline V gene are SEHNR and FQNEAQ (reference sequence). Trimming shortened V by 6 bases and J by 7 bases, and 16 bases separated the two germline ends. The CDR3 spells CASSTRGLSNEQFF. The CDR3 bases are TGTGCCAGCAGTACACGAGGACTGTCAAATGAGCAGTTCTTC. Filled out from reference TRBV7-9 and TRBJ2-1, the complete variable domain reads DTGVSQNPRHKITKRGQNVTFRCDPISEHNRLYWYRQTLGQGPEFLTYFQNEAQLEKSRLLSDRFSAERPKGSFSTLEIQRTEQGDSAMYLCASSTRGLSNEQFFGPGTRLTVL.

This clonotype was detected ten times or more. This rearrangement joins TRBV24-1 to TRBJ1-5, with no clear D. The ends were cut back, 5 bases at V and 2 bases at J, with 9 bases in the middle. The CDR3 extends over 14 amino acids. The V gene's germline CDR1 is KGHDR and CDR2 SFDVKD. The CDR3 DNA sequence: TGTGCCACCAGTGTCGGGGTGGGCAATCAGCCCCAGCATTTT. This gives the protein CATSVGVGNQPQHF.

There are many counts of this clonotype. The chain employs TRBV2 and TRBJ2-3; D gene uncertain. The germline CDR1 and CDR2 sequences are SNHLY and FYNNEI. V was clipped by 6 bases and J by 2 bases, with 15 bases between them. The CDR3 contains 15 residues. The CDR3 region has the DNA TGTGCCAGCAGAGCCCGGGCGACCTACACAGATACGCAGTATTTT. It translates to CASRARATYTDTQYF.

V is TRBV7-3 and J is TRBJ2-1, with a tentative D call TRBD2 (5 bases). The CDR3 is 13 amino acids. Germline CDR1 and CDR2: SGHTA and FQGTGA. The ends were cut back, 5 bases at V and 7 bases at J, with 12 bases in the middle. CDR3 sequence: CASSVTKLNEQFF. CDR3 DNA: TGTGCCAGCAGCGTGACTAAGTTGAATGAGCAGTTCTTC.

This clonotype was counted at least ten times. The V and J genes are TRBV27 and TRBJ2-1, with 8 bases aligning to TRBD1. Germline-derived CDR1 and CDR2 are MNHEY and SMNVEV (reference sequence). The CDR3 runs 13 residues. V was clipped by 8 bases and J by 7 bases; unmatched bases: 7. The CDR3 sequence: CASFSGGMNEQFF. DNA for the CDR3: TGTGCCAGCTTTTCAGGGGGCATGAATGAGCAGTTCTTC.

This rearrangement joins TRBV15 to TRBJ1-1; D gene unclear. Trimming cost V 3 bases and J 4 bases, with 18 bases left between them. In germline, CDR1 is LNHNV, CDR2 YYDKDF (reference sequence). The CDR3 has 16 residues. CDR3 amino acids: CATSSTIALGLTEAFF. In DNA form, the CDR3 reads TGTGCCACCAGCAGTACAATTGCCCTGGGCCTCACTGAAGCTTTCTTT.

To note about this clonotype: A much more abundant neighbour one base away suggests this may be a read error. This chain joins TRBV12-3 or TRBV12-4 and TRBJ2-7; TRBD2 agrees at 9 bases. V lost 2 bases, J lost 8 bases, and 10 bases stayed unmatched. This CDR3 is built from 15 residues. This CDR3 reads CASSLRGSGGSKQYF. CDR3 DNA sequence: TGTGCCAGCAGTTTAAGGGGTAGCGGGGGTTCAAAGCAGTACTTC.

This clonotype was counted ten times or more. V and J are TRBV6-5 and TRBJ2-1, with 9 bases lining up with TRBD2. This CDR3 has 18 residues. The germline CDR1 and CDR2 sequences are MNHEY and SVGAGI. With 1 base clipped from V and 3 bases from J, the junction kept 10 bases outside the gene matches. The CDR3 region is CASSYFWVETSGYNEQFF. CDR3 in DNA: TGTGCCAGCAGTTACTTTTGGGTAGAGACTAGCGGCTACAATGAGCAGTTCTTC.

This clonotype appeared many times. The chain links TRBV28 to TRBJ2-7, with D perhaps matching TRBD1 (5 bases). In germline, CDR1 is MDHEN, CDR2 SYDVKM. The CDR3 covers 14 residues. The V end was cut by 5 bases, the J end by 2 bases, with 13 bases between. The CDR3, as DNA: TGTGCCAGCAGTCTGACAGTTCACCCCTACGAGCAGTACTTC. Residues: CASSLTVHPYEQYF.